This T cell receptor (beta chain) was captured by sequencing in a study of cytomegalovirus exposure and HLA in healthy donors. Broader study findings: TCR beta V segments were, for the most part, productive about 87% or about 30% of the time in an earlier analysis.

A remark on this clone: Antigen: not known.

Primers for the PCR totalled 60 Vbeta and 13 Jbeta. Study processing details: In a later analysis, some 11 million of about 80 million unique beta chains occurred in at least two donors. Generated by immunoSEQ multiplex PCR, the TCRdb table keeps only in-frame clones and is missing some. The D gene and trimming were derived from the DNA, and the V and J assignments and clone size from that table. The sample yields 150,000 to 200,000 clones, 82% seen once. J lost 3 bases, V lost 2 bases, and 8 bases had no gene match. CDR3 length equals 15 residues. Germline CDR1 SQVTM, CDR2 ANQGSEA. Sequenced sample: PBMCs. The gene calls are TRBV29-1 and TRBJ2-7; 9 bases align to TRBD1. The origin of this receptor is a woman between 45 and 65 years old in good health and CMV-seropositive. The chain's CDR3 is CSVEIRGQGYYEQYF. CDR3 coding DNA: TGCAGCGTTGAAATTAGAGGACAGGGGTACTACGAGCAGTACTTC.